The following is a T cell receptor (beta chain) sequence with its context. What it binds is not known. RNA transcripts were the template, and TCR beta CDR3 regions were amplified from them. The workflow started with a first-round RT-PCR run with HTBI primers and then moved on to a second-round multiplex PCR. TCRdb redid the calling of the multiplex PCR reads with MiXCR, one entry per CDR3 protein. The data show more than 150,000 distinct CDR3 sequences, over 35% seen once. The data originate from a study of Graves' ophthalmopathy and Graves' hyperthyroidism. Study-wide points: Prediction of ophthalmopathy progression reached over 65% sensitivity and around 72% specificity. Ophthalmopathy cases were distinguished from stable hyperthyroidism by a 13-signature model, reaching 85% to 90% sensitivity and about 80% specificity. The blood repertoire also included most expanded thyroid clonotypes above 0.001 frequency.

J gave up 4 bases and V 2 bases, and 6 bases lay outside the gene matches. Germline CDR1 MDHEN, CDR2 SYDVKM. The CDR3 is made up of 15 amino acids. The study enrolled ophthalmopathy donors with moderate-to-severe activity, CAS ≥3, NOSPECS ≥4 and duration under 3 months. The chain has TRBV28 and TRBJ2-7; 9 bases fit TRBD2. Sequencing was carried out using peripheral blood. This clonotype originated in a woman aged 40 to 50 with Graves' ophthalmopathy. CDR3 in DNA: TGTGCCAGCAGTTTAATAACTAGCGGGTTGTACGAGCAGTACTTC. This sequence encodes CASSLITSGLYEQYF.